These 3 T cell receptor beta chains share one sample of origin, sequenced in a study of cytomegalovirus exposure and HLA in healthy donors. Primers: 60 Vbeta forward and 13 Jbeta reverse. Sequenced by immunoSEQ multiplex PCR; TCRdb stores in-frame clones only, minus some. The sample consists of roughly 240,000 clones, 78% of them appearing once. The specimen was PBMCs. The receptors come from a boy aged 5-17 years in good health and CMV-seronegative.

The CDR3 reads CASSPGVSSREQYF. The DNA of the CDR3 is TGTGCCAGCAGTCCGGGGGTTTCTTCTCGTGAGCAGTACTTC. The V gene is TRBV2, the J gene TRBJ2-7, with D maybe TRBD2 (6 bases). Germline assignment: CDR1 SNHLY and CDR2 FYNNEI. CDR3 length: 14 amino acids. Trimming removed 5 bases at V and 7 bases at J, with 18 bases between.

The chain recombines TRBV11-3 with TRBJ1-2; D perhaps matches TRBD1 (5 bases). The CDR3 contains 14 residues. Per germline, CDR1 SGHNT and CDR2 YENEEA. The ends were cut back, 5 bases at V and 2 bases at J, with 12 bases in the middle. Here the CDR3 reads CASSPGRSNYGYTF. The CDR3 region has the DNA TGTGCCAGCAGCCCAGGGCGGTCGAACTATGGCTACACCTTC.

This clone was seen a handful of times. The chain has TRBV30 and TRBJ2-3; 12 positions match TRBD2. Germline loops: CDR1 GTSNPN, CDR2 SVGIG (reference sequence). The CDR3 has 14 residues. Unmatched junction bases numbered 10, after V lost 6 bases and J lost 9 bases. The CDR3 region is CACSSSGRAGTQYF. The CDR3 nucleotides read TGTGCCTGCTCTTCTAGCGGGAGGGCCGGGACGCAGTATTTT.